Sequencing of this T cell receptor beta chain was carried out in a study of blood T cells in healthy people across ages (dated by TCRdb to the mid-2010s). Describing the broader study: In model experiments, template switching captured roughly one uniquely barcoded TCR beta cDNA molecule for every two T cells. Four age groups were formed from the donors: young (average roughly 16 years), middle-aged (approximately 40), aged (about 62) and long-lived (more than 75). To avoid experimental bias, donors of different ages were spread randomly across the sequencing lanes. Using the same blood draw, the study looked at two additional independent replicas of 1 million unique cDNA reads for two donors, one aged 18 to 30 and the other aged 80 or older. Age-related changes in TCR beta repertoire diversity were measured in the study by deep sequencing normalized with unique cDNA molecular identifiers. Overall study results and their limits: The percentage of naive T cells measured by flow cytometry correlated strongly with observed TCR beta diversity. Compared with the aged group, more naive CD4+ T cells, fewer expanded clones and increased TCR diversity were shown by the long-lived group, suggesting age selection. As age increased, observed TCR beta diversity per million T cells dropped in a roughly linear way, and a significant reduction was already evident by age about 40. Donor CMV infection status was unknown, potentially confounding age-related changes in expanded clonotypes. Estimates of total diversity from one million sequenced T cells were regarded as lower bounds and underestimates. Since profiling was done on bulk unsorted PBMCs, naive and antigen-experienced compartments could not be conclusively compared.

With regard to this clonotype: No antigen is known for it. Per-base qualities were not stored, and no clone one base away is much larger.

The CDR3, from cysteine to phenylalanine, totals 14 residues. Only CDR3 DNA remains: 42 bases, in frame from the first base. The germline ends are 14 bases apart after V is trimmed by 5 bases and J by 4 bases. CDR1 and CDR2 were assigned from the germline V gene as SGHTA and FQGNSA. Systemically healthy Caucasian individuals from Russia, 35 to 50 in total and aged about 6 to 100 years, were included as donors. Each donor gave about 11 milliliters of peripheral blood, drawn into EDTA-treated Vacutainer tubes. Ficoll-Paque density-gradient centrifugation was used to isolate PBMCs, with at least 6.5 million obtained per sample. Trizol reagent was used to extract total RNA from the PBMCs, yielding at least 6 micrograms per sample. For every donor, an aliquot of PBMCs went through flow cytometry to measure the percentages of naive CD45RAhigh/CD27high T cells. The library was generated by 5' RACE. Sequencer: Illumina HiSeq 2500. The second PCR ran for about 7 to 11 cycles and used a J-beta primer mix along with a sample-barcoded 5' primer. A unique molecular identifier was introduced onto each TCR beta cDNA molecule by a template-switch 5' adaptor carrying 12 random nucleotides. At least 2.5 million CDR3-containing paired-end reads were obtained from each sample. All of the RNA was converted into first-strand cDNA using the Mint cDNA synthesis kit, with a TRBC-specific oligonucleotide serving as the primer. Following uracil-DNA glycosylase treatment, all cDNA underwent a first 18-cycle PCR with the universal primers M1SS and BC2_uni_R. As for the original processing: Each sample was normalized by randomly selecting 1 million high-quality reads, each carrying a distinct molecular identifier. Reads sharing molecular identifiers were discarded rather than binned into consensus sequences. MiTCR, run with a Q25 quality threshold and the strictest error-elimination algorithm, handled CDR3 identification, clonotype clustering and error correction. A nonparametric unseen species model using Euler transformation provided a lower-bound estimate of total TCR beta diversity. TCRdb handled the public reads itself, with Q25 trimming in fastp and clone calling in MiXCR, and kept productive beta chains. All rows with the same CDR3 protein become a single entry with the most common DNA and genes. In this record, the V and J calls reflect TCRdb's handling and not the investigators' own analysis. The sample table holds some 700,000 distinct CDR3 sequences, of which more than 40% were seen once. Jointly, the top ten make up under 25% of the sample.

The sequencing input was blood. The rearrangement joined TRBV7-2 to TRBJ1-1; a tentative D call is TRBD1 (5 bases match). The TCR sequence derives from a woman aged 60-75 years in good health. CDR3 loop: CASSVGGEGTEAFF. The DNA sequence reads TGTGCCAGCAGCGTGGGAGGGGAGGGCACTGAAGCTTTCTTT.